What follows is one TCR beta chain and its context. Its antigen is unknown. The data stem from a study of shared clonotypes between healthy human individuals. Study results and limitations: Estimated richness was generally greater in naive than memory subsets.

The CDR3 extends over 15 amino acids. J gave up 2 bases and V 3 bases, and 4 bases lay outside the gene matches. CDR1 ENHRY and CDR2 SYGVKD come from the germline V gene. CD45RO-negative CD8 cells positively selected for CCR7 made up the naive population, which excluded terminally differentiated effector memory CD45RA+ cells. The study ran the assay at deep level. Libraries were prepared by immunoSEQ multiplex PCR; TCRdb keeps only in-frame clonotypes and omits some of them. The data contain more than 2 million clones, about 94% of them singletons. Sequenced: naive CD8+ T cells from PBMCs. This sequence originates from a man younger than 35 in good health. Some clones in this sample may be carry-over from other donors' samples. The V call is TRBV10-3, the J call TRBJ2-1; 7 bases agree with TRBD2. CDR3 in amino acids: CAISDISGPYNEQFF. The CDR3 coding sequence is TGTGCCATCAGTGATATTAGCGGGCCCTACAATGAGCAGTTCTTC.